The clone carrying this TCR beta chain was seen ten or more times. Antigen: not known. The data were taken from a study of CD8 T cells in ankylosing spondylitis. Study results and limitations: A TCR beta motif of fewer than ten highly homologous variants seemed to mark ankylosing spondylitis blood. Disease-linked clones had a CD8+ phenotype and relatively low frequency in peripheral blood. Significantly higher representation of disease-linked clones was reported for matched ankylosing spondylitis synovial fluid.

Preparation of TCR beta libraries was done by quantitative 5'-RACE with molecular barcodes. TCRdb analysed the 5' RACE reads with MiXCR anew, one entry per CDR3 protein. Counted here are hundreds of thousands of distinct CDR3 sequences, around 7.8% occurring once; the ten biggest clones make up approximately 6.3%. This CDR3 comprises 15 residues. J gave up 7 bases and V 4 bases, and 4 bases lay outside the gene matches. The germline gives CDR1 KGHDR, CDR2 SFDVKD. The TCR sequence derives from a male donor with ankylosing spondylitis or in good health (not recorded which). The chain links TRBV24-1 to TRBJ2-1; TRBD2 matches 12 bases. Sequencing was done on a sample of blood, either unsorted or a sorted T cell fraction (not recorded which). CDR3 in DNA: TGTGCCACCAGTGAACTTACTAGCGGGAGGAATGAGCAGTTCTTC. Its translation is CATSELTSGRNEQFF.